One TCR beta chain is described in this entry. Its antigen has not been determined. No much larger clone exists at a distance of one base, and base qualities are not known. The protocol used for the library was the immunoSEQ multiplex PCR assay. This immuneACCESS table, as held by TCRdb, lists in-frame sequences with V and J called but not all clones. Of the missing ones, under half trace to an unresolved V gene in checked studies; the others have no known cause. The sample table lists 30,000 to 35,000 clones, roughly 90% of them with a count of one. The ten largest clones take up under 6% of the sample. Germline trimming amounts to 2 bases on V and 2 bases on J, with 8 as the count of junction bases outside the gene matches. Based on the germline V gene, the CDR1 and CDR2 sequences are KGHSH and LQKENI. The CDR3 goes from the cysteine to the phenylalanine over 17 residues. CDR3 DNA only is kept here, 51 bases in frame from base 1.

This record belongs to a study of T cell changes during pregnancy in multiple sclerosis (dated by TCRdb to the late 2010s). Broadly, across the study: The study looked at changes in the T cell repertoire across pregnancy in women with multiple sclerosis.

In this chain, TRBV18 is recombined with TRBJ2-5; 10 nucleotides in the junction match TRBD2. The material was CD8+ T cells from peripheral blood mononuclear cells, obtained after pregnancy. The TCR sequence derives from a female donor with multiple sclerosis, enrolled in a pregnancy study. The CDR3 protein: CASSPRVTSGAQETQYF. The sequenced DNA is TGTGCCAGCTCACCAAGGGTAACTAGCGGGGCACAAGAGACCCAGTACTTC.